This paragraph covers one T cell receptor beta chain sequence. The antigen remains unidentified. Cells that had been cultured for 10 days were the source of isolated CD4+ T cells. All study participants received two doses of BNT162b2 or mRNA-1273 vaccine. Measured with immunoSEQ multiplex PCR; TCRdb has only the in-frame clones, and not every one. Among about 71,000 clones listed, 70% to 80% were seen once. This sample was included in a study of vaccination effects on CD4 cells after COVID-19. Germline CDR1 reads SGHDT; CDR2 reads YYEEEE. This CDR3 contains 15 residues. Trimming pared 1 base from V and 2 bases from J, leaving 10 bases between.

The chain uses TRBV5-6 and TRBJ1-3; unclear D gene. The material was CD4+ T cells from PBMCs cultured without peptide, obtained after COVID-19 vaccination. The TCR sequence derives from a human donor who received a COVID-19 vaccine. Here the CDR3 DNA reads TGTGCCAGCAGCTTGAACGCAGGCCCTGGAAACACCATATATTTT. It translates to CASSLNAGPGNTIYF.